This paragraph covers one T cell receptor (beta chain) sequence. The antigen is unknown. Just one base apart from a much larger clone, this may be a read error. These data belong to a study of regulatory T cells in long-lasting Graves disease. Regarding the study as a whole: Patients with persistent Graves' had lower TCR diversity than newly diagnosed patients.

The authors built TCR beta libraries using iRepertoire HTBI primers and Arm-PCR of CDR3 regions. TCRdb redid the calling of the multiplex PCR reads with MiXCR, one entry per CDR3 protein. The data show around 360,000 distinct CDR3 sequences, 16% seen once. This CDR3 spans 14 amino acids. Germline CDR1 is MNHGY and CDR2 is SVAAGI. Time point specified: newly diagnosed GD, antithyroid drugs for less than 3 months. The TCR library was prepared using RNA isolated from PBMCs. A further study also used this sample, focusing on T cells in Graves' hyperthyroidism and ophthalmopathy. That study adds: Clinical symptoms, serum thyroxine, TRAb, thyroid ultrasound and orbital computed tomography informed diagnoses. It was a median approximately 7.1 months before onset that the model predicted ophthalmopathy.

This chain links TRBV6-9 with TRBJ1-1; D may be TRBD1 (5 bases). The sequencing here drew on peripheral blood mononuclear cells (PBMCs), taken at new diagnosis, from a patient treated with antithyroid drugs. The TCR comes from a woman aged 18-29 years with Graves disease. The CDR3 protein is CASSYAGRGTGAFF. CDR3 in DNA: TGTGCCAGCAGTTACGCGGGGAGAGGGACTGGAGCTTTCTTT.